The T cell receptor (beta chain) described here comes from a study of control samples from healthy donors and cancer patients. Profiling relied on immunoSEQ multiplex PCR, and the TCRdb table lists in-frame clones only, not all of them. Of about 120,000 clones listed, 80% to 90% were seen once; the top ten hold 12%. The CDR3 length is 14 residues. The germline V gene has CDR1 KGHSH and CDR2 LQKENI. V shed 3 bases and J shed 1 base, with 7 bases lying between them. The clonotype comes from a man younger than 45 in good health. Sample: blood. This chain joins TRBV18 and TRBJ1-5, with a weak D call TRBD1 (5 bases). CDR3 DNA: TGTGCCAGCTCACCGGCAGGGAGCAATCAGCCCCAGCATTTT. Its protein product is CASSPAGSNQPQHF.